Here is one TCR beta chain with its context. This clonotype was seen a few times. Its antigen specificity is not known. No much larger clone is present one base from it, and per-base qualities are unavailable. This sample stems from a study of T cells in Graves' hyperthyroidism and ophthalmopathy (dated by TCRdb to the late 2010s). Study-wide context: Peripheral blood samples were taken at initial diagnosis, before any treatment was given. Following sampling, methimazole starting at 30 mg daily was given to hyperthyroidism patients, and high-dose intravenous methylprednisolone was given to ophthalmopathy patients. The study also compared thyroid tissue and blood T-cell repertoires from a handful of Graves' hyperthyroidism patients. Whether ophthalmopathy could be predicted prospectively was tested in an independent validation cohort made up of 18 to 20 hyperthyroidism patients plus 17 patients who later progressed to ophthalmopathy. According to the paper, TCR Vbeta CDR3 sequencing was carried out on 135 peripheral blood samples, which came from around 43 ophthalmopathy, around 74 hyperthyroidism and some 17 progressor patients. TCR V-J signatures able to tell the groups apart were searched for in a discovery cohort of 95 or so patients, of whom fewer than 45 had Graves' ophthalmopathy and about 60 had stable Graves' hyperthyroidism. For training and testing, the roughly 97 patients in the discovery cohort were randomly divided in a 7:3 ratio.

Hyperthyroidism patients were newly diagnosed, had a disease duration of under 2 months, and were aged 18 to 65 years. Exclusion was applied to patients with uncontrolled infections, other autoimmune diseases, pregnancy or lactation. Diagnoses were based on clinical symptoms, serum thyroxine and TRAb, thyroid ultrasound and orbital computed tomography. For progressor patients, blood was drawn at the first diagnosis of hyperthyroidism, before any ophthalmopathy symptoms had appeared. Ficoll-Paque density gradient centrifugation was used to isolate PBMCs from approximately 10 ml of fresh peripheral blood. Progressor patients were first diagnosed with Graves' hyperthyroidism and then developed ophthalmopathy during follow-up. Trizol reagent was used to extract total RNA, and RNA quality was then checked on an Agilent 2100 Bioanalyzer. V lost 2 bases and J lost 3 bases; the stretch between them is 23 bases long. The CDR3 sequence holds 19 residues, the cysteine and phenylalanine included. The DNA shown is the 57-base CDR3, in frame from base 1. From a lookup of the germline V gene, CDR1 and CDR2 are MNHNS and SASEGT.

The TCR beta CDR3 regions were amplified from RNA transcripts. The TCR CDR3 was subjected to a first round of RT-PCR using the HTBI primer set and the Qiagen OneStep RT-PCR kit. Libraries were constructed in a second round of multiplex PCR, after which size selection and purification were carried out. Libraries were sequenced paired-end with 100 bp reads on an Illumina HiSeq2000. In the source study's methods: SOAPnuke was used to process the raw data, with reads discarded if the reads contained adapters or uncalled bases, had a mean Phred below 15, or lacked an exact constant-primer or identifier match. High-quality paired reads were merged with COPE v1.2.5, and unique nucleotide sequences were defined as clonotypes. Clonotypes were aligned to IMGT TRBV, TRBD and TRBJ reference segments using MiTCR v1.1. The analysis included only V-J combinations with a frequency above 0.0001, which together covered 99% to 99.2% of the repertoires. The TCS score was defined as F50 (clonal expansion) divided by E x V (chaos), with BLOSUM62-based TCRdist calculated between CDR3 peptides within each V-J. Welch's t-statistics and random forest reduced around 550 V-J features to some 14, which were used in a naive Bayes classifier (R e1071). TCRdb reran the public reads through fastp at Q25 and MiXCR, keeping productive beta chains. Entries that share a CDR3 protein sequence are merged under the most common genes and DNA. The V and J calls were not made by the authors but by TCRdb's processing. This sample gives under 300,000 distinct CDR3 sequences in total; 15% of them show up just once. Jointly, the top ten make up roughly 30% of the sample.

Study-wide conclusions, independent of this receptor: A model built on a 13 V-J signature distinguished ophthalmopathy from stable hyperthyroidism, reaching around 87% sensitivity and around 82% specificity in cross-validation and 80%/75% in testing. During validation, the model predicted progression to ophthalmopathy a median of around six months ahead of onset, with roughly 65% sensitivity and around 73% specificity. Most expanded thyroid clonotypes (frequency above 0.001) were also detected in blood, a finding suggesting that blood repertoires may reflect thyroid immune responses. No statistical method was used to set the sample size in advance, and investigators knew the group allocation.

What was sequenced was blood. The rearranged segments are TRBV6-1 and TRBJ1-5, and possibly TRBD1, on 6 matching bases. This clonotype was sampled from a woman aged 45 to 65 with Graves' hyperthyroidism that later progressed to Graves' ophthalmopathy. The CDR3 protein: CASSELEWVRGDPNQPQHF. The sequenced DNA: TGTGCCAGCAGTGAACTAGAATGGGTCAGGGGAGATCCCAATCAGCCCCAGCATTTT.